A single TCR beta chain is shown here with its context. The CDR3 has 15 amino acids. The V end was cut by 4 bases, the J end by 2 bases, with 14 bases between. Per germline, CDR1 LGHDT and CDR2 YNNKEL (reference sequence). The sample comes from a study of blood T cell repertoires in COVID-19. About the study: The study drew acute and convalescent COVID-19 samples from the United States, Italy and Spain. T cells, B-cell-depleted T cells, or PBMCs supplied cDNA or gDNA.

Methods used by the authors: Quantification of nucleated cells was approximated via reference gene primer amplification. This table comes from immunoSEQ multiplex PCR, and its TCRdb copy is limited to in-frame clones, with some not included. The V and J calls and clone size were taken over from that table, and D and trimming were inferred from the DNA. Counted here are approximately 200,000 clones, approximately 82% occurring once; the ten biggest clones make up 6.5% to 7%. This rearrangement joins TRBV3-1 (or the pseudogene TRBV3-2) to TRBJ1-1; the D is unclear. This TCR was recovered from a human donor with acute or convalescent COVID-19. The donor label of this sample is uncertain. The sample consisted of peripheral blood. This CDR3 reads CASSPTWLGNTEAFF. The CDR3 DNA reads TGTGCCAGCAGCCCCACCTGGTTGGGCAACACTGAAGCTTTCTTT.